A single TCR beta chain is shown here with its context. Antigen: not known. The sample originates from a study of cytomegalovirus exposure and HLA in healthy donors. On the study more broadly: Among around 180 million T cells, an earlier analysis found roughly 110 million unique TCR beta sequences. General study points: Data from an earlier analysis indicated that most TCR beta V segments were productive either about 87% or about 30% of the time. Whilst most TCR sequences proved rare, a subset of public TCRs occurred across many donors.

The primer mix had 60 Vbeta and 13 Jbeta primers. Data came from immunoSEQ multiplex PCR; TCRdb stores just in-frame clones and leaves some out. The sample records some 110,000 clones, around 62% being singletons. Donors consisted of healthy bone marrow donors. The CDR3 length is 14 residues. Per germline, CDR1 MRHNA and CDR2 SNTAGT. The V gene lost 6 bases and the J gene lost 2 bases, with 11 bases spanning the gap. The rearrangement uses TRBV6-4 and TRBJ1-5, with a tentative D call TRBD1 (6 bases). The sequence derives from a middle-aged woman in good health and CMV-seropositive. Sequencing was done on a sample of PBMCs. Here the CDR3 reads CASSAPGGNQPQHF. CDR3 bases: TGTGCCAGCAGCGCCCCAGGGGGCAATCAGCCCCAGCATTTT.